The 9 T cell receptor beta chains given below trace back to one sample, sequenced in a study of blood T cells in healthy people across ages. A second PCR of 7 to 11 cycles used a sample-barcoded 5' primer and a J-beta primer mix. TCRdb re-analysed the 5' RACE reads in MiXCR, keeping a single row per CDR3 protein. The sample carries roughly 1.7 million distinct CDR3 sequences, almost 35% recorded once. The sequencing input was blood. These receptors were collected from a woman aged 25 to 39 in good health.

The rearrangement uses TRBV7-9 and TRBJ2-1; TRBD2 matches at 10 bases. Germline loops: CDR1 SEHNR, CDR2 FQNEAQ (reference sequence). The J segment lost 6 bases and the V segment lost 5 bases, leaving 7 bases of the junction unmatched. This CDR3 region has 15 residues. CDR3 loop: CASSRTGTSANEQFF. CDR3 DNA sequence: TGTGCCAGCAGCCGAACCGGGACTAGCGCCAATGAGCAGTTCTTC.

Ten or more counts support this clonotype. V and J are TRBV29-1 and TRBJ2-7; D remains ambiguous. The germline V and J ends were trimmed by 1 base and 2 bases, with 15 bases remaining between them. Germline V lookup: CDR1 SQVTM, CDR2 ANQGSEA. The length of the CDR3 is 15 residues. The CDR3 protein is CSVEVFGDTPYEQYF. DNA of the CDR3: TGCAGCGTTGAAGTATTTGGCGATACCCCCTACGAGCAGTACTTC.

The table lists this clonotype with a few counts. The DNA of the CDR3 is TGTGCCAGCAGCTTAAAAAGGATGTCACCCCTTTCCACAGATACGCAGTATTTT. Translation gives CASSLKRMSPLSTDTQYF. The chain employs TRBV7-3 and TRBJ2-3, with no clear D. Trimming took 1 base from V and 2 from J, leaving 19 bases between them. The CDR3 consists of 18 residues. Germline V gives CDR1 SGHTA, CDR2 FQGTGA.

This clonotype was recorded a few times. The chain links TRBV5-1 to TRBJ2-3, with D unclear. CDR3 length equals 13 residues. Between the trimmed V and J ends, which lost 4 bases and 4 bases, there was a span of 10 bases. CDR1 is SGHRS, CDR2 YFSETQ, per germline. The CDR3 bases are TGCGCCAGCAGCGTAGCTAGACCAGATACGCAGTATTTT. Amino acid sequence: CASSVARPDTQYF.

This clonotype occurred a few times. The chain employs TRBV5-4 and TRBJ2-3; D tentatively reads TRBD1 or TRBD2 (5 bases each). The V end lost 3 bases, the J end lost 0 bases, and 14 bases lay between the germline ends. Germline V gene sequence: CDR1 SGHNT, CDR2 YYREEE (reference sequence). The CDR3 sequence is 16 residues long. CDR3: CASSSGEGYSTDTQYF. The CDR3 DNA reads as TGTGCCAGCAGCTCCGGAGAGGGGTACAGCACAGATACGCAGTATTTT. Together with reference TRBV5-4 and TRBJ2-3, the CDR3 gives the full variable domain: ETGVTQSPTHLIKTRGQQVTLRCSSQSGHNTVSWYQQALGQGPQFIFQYYREEENGRGNFPPRFSGLQFPNYSSELNVNALELDDSALYLCASSSGEGYSTDTQYFGPGTRLTVL.

The chain couples TRBV2 to TRBJ1-6; D gene ambiguous. Germline CDR1 is SNHLY and CDR2 is FYNNEI. Trimming pared 7 bases from V and 8 bases from J, leaving 15 bases between. CDR3 length equals 14 residues. In nucleotides, the CDR3 is TGTGCCAGCAAAATCGGACGGGAACATTCACCCCTCCACTTT. As protein: CASKIGREHSPLHF.

This clonotype was detected only a few times. The V and J genes are TRBV28 and TRBJ2-4; a possible D gene is TRBD1 (7 bases). Deletions cut 3 bases from V and 4 bases from J, with 22 bases between. This CDR3 has 18 residues. The germline CDR1 and CDR2 sequences are MDHEN and SYDVKM. The chain's CDR3 is CASSLGGAGGTSKNIQYF. In nucleotides, the CDR3 is TGTGCCAGCAGTTTGGGGGGCGCAGGGGGTACCTCTAAAAACATTCAGTACTTC.

This clonotype was observed once. This could be a read error, since a much larger clone is one nucleotide away. CDR3 amino acids: CASSLGDRVYDEQFF. The CDR3 DNA sequence: TGCGCCAGCAGCTTGGGGGACAGGGTGTACGATGAGCAGTTCTTC. The chain employs TRBV5-1 and TRBJ2-1; 9 positions match TRBD1. Germline assignment: CDR1 SGHRS and CDR2 YFSETQ. CDR3 size: 15 residues. With V trimmed by 0 bases and J by 8 bases, 6 bases remained unmatched.

The table lists this clonotype with a few counts. The V and J genes are TRBV4-2 and TRBJ1-5; D may be TRBD1 (5 bases). V was trimmed by 0 bases and J by 4 bases, leaving 13 bases between them. Germline assignment: CDR1 LGHNA and CDR2 YNFKEQ. There are 16 residues in the CDR3. Here the CDR3 reads CASSQEVGDSNQPQHF. The CDR3 nucleotides read TGTGCCAGCAGCCAAGAAGTTGGAGACAGTAATCAGCCCCAGCATTTT.